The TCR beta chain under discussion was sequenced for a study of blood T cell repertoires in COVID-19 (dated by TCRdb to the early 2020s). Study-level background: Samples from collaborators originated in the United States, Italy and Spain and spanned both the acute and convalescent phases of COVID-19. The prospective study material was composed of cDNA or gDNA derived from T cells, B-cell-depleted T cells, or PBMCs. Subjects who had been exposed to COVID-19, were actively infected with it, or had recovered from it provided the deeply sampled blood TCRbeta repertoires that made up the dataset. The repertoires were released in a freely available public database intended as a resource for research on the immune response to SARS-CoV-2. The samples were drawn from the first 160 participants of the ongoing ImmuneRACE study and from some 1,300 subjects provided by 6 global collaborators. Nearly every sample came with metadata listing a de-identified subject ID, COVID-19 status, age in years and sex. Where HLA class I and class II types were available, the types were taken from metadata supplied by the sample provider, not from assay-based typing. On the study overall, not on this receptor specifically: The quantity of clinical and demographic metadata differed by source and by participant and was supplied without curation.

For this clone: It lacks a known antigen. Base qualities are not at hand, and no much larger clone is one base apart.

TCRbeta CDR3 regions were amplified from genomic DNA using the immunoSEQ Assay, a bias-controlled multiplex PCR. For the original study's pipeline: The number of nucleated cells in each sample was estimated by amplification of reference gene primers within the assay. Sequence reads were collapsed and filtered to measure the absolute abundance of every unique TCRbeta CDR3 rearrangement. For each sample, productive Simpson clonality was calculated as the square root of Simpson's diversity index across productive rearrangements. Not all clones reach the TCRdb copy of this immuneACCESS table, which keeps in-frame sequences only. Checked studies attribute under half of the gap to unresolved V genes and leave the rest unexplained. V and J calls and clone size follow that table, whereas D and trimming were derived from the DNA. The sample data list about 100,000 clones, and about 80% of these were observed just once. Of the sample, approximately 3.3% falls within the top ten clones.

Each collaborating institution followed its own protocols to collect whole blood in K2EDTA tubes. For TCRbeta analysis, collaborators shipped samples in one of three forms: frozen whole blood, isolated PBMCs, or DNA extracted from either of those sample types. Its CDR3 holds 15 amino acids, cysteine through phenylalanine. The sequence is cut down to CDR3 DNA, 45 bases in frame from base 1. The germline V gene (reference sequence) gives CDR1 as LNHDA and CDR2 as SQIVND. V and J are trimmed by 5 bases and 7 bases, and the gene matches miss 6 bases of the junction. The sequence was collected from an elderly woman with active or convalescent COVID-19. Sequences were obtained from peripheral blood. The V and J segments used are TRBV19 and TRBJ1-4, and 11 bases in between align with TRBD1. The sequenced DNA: TGTGCCAGTAGTTTCCGGACAGGGGGCGGTGAAAAACTGTTTTTT. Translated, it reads CASSFRTGGGEKLFF.